The rows below give T cell receptor beta chains drawn from one sample of a study of PD-L1 blockade in urothelial cancer. TCRdb keeps only in-frame clones here, not all; method: immunoSEQ multiplex PCR. The table lists fewer than 50,000 clones, roughly 89% of them singletons. Sequenced material: PBMCs, taken around atezolizumab (anti-PD-L1) treatment. These receptors were obtained from a man between 65 and 85 years old with urothelial cancer. CDR3s include the opening cysteine and the closing phenylalanine or tryptophan. The D gene is left open where the match is weak. A clone size is listed for some rows: how often the clone was seen (once, few, many), or a class if it is expanded.

V: TRBV18; D: TRBD1; J: TRBJ1-1; size: NA; DNA: TGTGCCAGCTCACCACCTGGACAGGGAGGCACTGAAGCTTTCTTT; CDR3: CASSPPGQGGTEAFF
V: TRBV6-1; D: NA; J: TRBJ2-7; size: NA; DNA: TGTGCCAGCAGTCAAGGCGGGGCCGGTTACGAGCAGTACTTC; CDR3: CASSQGGAGYEQYF
V: TRBV30; D: NA; J: TRBJ2-3; size: NA; DNA: TGTGCCTGGAAGGTGCTTGGGGCCACAGATACGCAGTATTTT; CDR3: CAWKVLGATDTQYF
V: TRBV6-1; D: NA; J: TRBJ1-5; size: NA; DNA: TGTGCCAGCAGTGAAGCGGCCCGGGTAGAACCCCAGCATTTT; CDR3: CASSEAARVEPQHF
V: TRBV29-1; D: TRBD2; J: TRBJ2-7; size: NA; DNA: TGCAGCGTTTCACTAGCGGGAGGGCCTAACGAGCAGTACTTC; CDR3: CSVSLAGGPNEQYF
V: TRBV6-5; D: TRBD2; J: TRBJ2-7; size: few; DNA: TGTGCCAGCAGTTACCCCGGGACTAGCGGGAGTTACGAGCAGTACTTC; CDR3: CASSYPGTSGSYEQYF
V: TRBV28; D: NA; J: TRBJ1-5; size: once; DNA: TGTGCCAGCAGTGCCACATGGAGCAATCAGCCCCAGCATTTT; CDR3: CASSATWSNQPQHF
V: TRBV6-1; D: TRBD1; J: TRBJ1-4; size: NA; DNA: TGTGCCATTACCCCGGGACAGGGCGAGGAAAAACTGTTTTTT; CDR3: CAITPGQGEEKLFF
V: TRBV29-1; D: TRBD2; J: TRBJ2-5; size: NA; DNA: TGCAGCGTACGGGGGGGACTAGCGGGGGGACAAGAGACCCAGTACTTC; CDR3: CSVRGGLAGGQETQYF
V: TRBV19; D: TRBD1; J: TRBJ1-1; size: NA; DNA: TGTGCCAGCGACAGGGGGCAGGTAGGGACTGAAGCTTTCTTT; CDR3: CASDRGQVGTEAFF
V: TRBV28; D: NA; J: TRBJ2-3; size: NA; DNA: TGTGCCAGCGGTCCGGGGGTGGTGATAACAGATACGCAGTATTTT; CDR3: CASGPGVVITDTQYF
V: TRBV11-2; D: NA; J: TRBJ2-2; size: NA; DNA: TGTGCCAGCAGCTTAGCTCTAGCCGGGGAGCTGTTTTTT; CDR3: CASSLALAGELFF
V: TRBV2; D: TRBD2; J: TRBJ2-2; size: NA; DNA: TGTGCCATCCCGGACGGGGGGAGAGCGAACACCGGGGAGCTGTTTTTT; CDR3: CAIPDGGRANTGELFF
V: TRBV18; D: TRBD1; J: TRBJ2-1; size: NA; DNA: TGTGCCAGCTCGTCCGGGACAGGGGTCGGAAATGAGCAGTTCTTC; CDR3: CASSSGTGVGNEQFF
V: TRBV4-1; D: NA; J: TRBJ2-3; size: NA; DNA: TGCGCCAGCAGCCAAGAAGTGGGGACTTCAAACACAGATACGCAGTATTTT; CDR3: CASSQEVGTSNTDTQYF
V: TRBV30; D: TRBD2; J: TRBJ2-7; size: NA; DNA: TGTGCCTGGAGAGTCGGGCGGGGGATCTACGAGCAGTACTTC; CDR3: CAWRVGRGIYEQYF
V: TRBV29-1; D: NA; J: TRBJ1-5; size: NA; DNA: TGCAGCGTTGGACAGGTGGAAAATCAGCCCCAGCATTTT; CDR3: CSVGQVENQPQHF
V: TRBV28; D: NA; J: TRBJ2-7; size: NA; DNA: TGTGCCAGCAGTTTCTGGGCTGTTCTCGGACAAGCCTACGAGCAGTACTTC; CDR3: CASSFWAVLGQAYEQYF
V: TRBV10-2; D: TRBD1; J: TRBJ2-7; size: few; DNA: TGCGCCAGCAGCGCTTCGACAGGGTCCTTACTCGAGCAGTACTTC; CDR3: CASSASTGSLLEQYF
V: TRBV12-2; D: NA; J: TRBJ1-4; size: NA; DNA: TGTGCAAGTCGCTTAGTTGCCGGGAGCCCCAACGCAACTAATGAAAAACTGTTTTTT; CDR3: CASRLVAGSPNATNEKLFF
V: TRBV15; D: TRBD2; J: TRBJ2-1; size: NA; DNA: TGTGCCACCAGCAGAGCCTGGCGGGAGTACAATGAGCAGTTCTTC; CDR3: CATSRAWREYNEQFF
V: TRBV6-4; D: TRBD1; J: TRBJ1-2; size: NA; DNA: TGTGCCAGCAGTGACTCTTACAGGGGTGGATATGGCTACACCTTC; CDR3: CASSDSYRGGYGYTF
V: TRBV5-4; D: TRBD2; J: TRBJ2-2; size: once; DNA: TGTGCCAGCAGTAGGACTAGCGGGAGGGCCGCCGGGGAGCTGTTTTTT; CDR3: CASSRTSGRAAGELFF
V: TRBV11-3; D: NA; J: TRBJ2-1; size: once; DNA: TGTGCCAGCAGCTTAGATCATAGAATCTACAATGAGCAGTTCTTC; CDR3: CASSLDHRIYNEQFF
V: TRBV5-1; D: TRBD1; J: TRBJ2-5; size: NA; DNA: TGCGCCAGCAGTTTAGGACAGGAGGAGACCCAGTACTTC; CDR3: CASSLGQEETQYF
V: TRBV29-1; D: NA; J: TRBJ1-1; size: NA; DNA: TGCAGCGTTGAAGTTTCGGTGGACACTGAAGCTTTCTTT; CDR3: CSVEVSVDTEAFF
V: TRBV4-1; D: NA; J: TRBJ1-3; size: NA; DNA: TGCGCCAGCAGCCAAGATGCAGGGGCTTTATCTGGAAACACCATATATTTT; CDR3: CASSQDAGALSGNTIYF
V: TRBV30; D: TRBD2; J: TRBJ2-1; size: NA; DNA: TGTGCCTGGAGTGGGCGGGAGAATCCACCCCATGAGCAGTTCTTC; CDR3: CAWSGRENPPHEQFF
V: TRBV5-1; D: NA; J: TRBJ2-1; size: NA; DNA: TGCGCCAGCAGCTTGGAACAGGGCCCGCTCTACAATGAGCAGTTCTTC; CDR3: CASSLEQGPLYNEQFF
V: TRBV5-1; D: NA; J: TRBJ2-7; size: NA; DNA: TGCGCCAGCAGCTTGGCAGCAGGCTTCCACGAGCAGTACTTC; CDR3: CASSLAAGFHEQYF
V: TRBV7-6; D: NA; J: TRBJ2-7; size: NA; DNA: TGTGCCAGCAGCTTAGAATATCTCGGTGGCTACGAGCAGTACTTC; CDR3: CASSLEYLGGYEQYF
V: TRBV29-1; D: TRBD1; J: TRBJ2-1; size: NA; DNA: TGCAGCGTTGAAGATCTTAAGGGGGCGCGGAACAATGAGCAGTTCTTC; CDR3: CSVEDLKGARNNEQFF
V: TRBV10-2; D: TRBD2; J: TRBJ2-7; size: NA; DNA: TGCGCCAGCCGACTAGCGGGAGAGTACGAGCAGTACTTC; CDR3: CASRLAGEYEQYF
V: TRBV19; D: TRBD1; J: TRBJ2-3; size: few; DNA: TGTGCCAGTAGTGGGGGTTGGGGACAGAGCACAGATACGCAGTATTTT; CDR3: CASSGGWGQSTDTQYF
V: TRBV5-1; D: TRBD1; J: TRBJ2-2; size: NA; DNA: TGCGCCAGCAGTAGGGACAGCGCGAACACCGGGGAGCTGTTTTTT; CDR3: CASSRDSANTGELFF
V: TRBV6-5; D: TRBD1; J: TRBJ1-2; size: NA; DNA: TGTGCCAGCAGACTCCGACAGGGGGCTAACTATGGCTACACCTTC; CDR3: CASRLRQGANYGYTF
V: TRBV27; D: NA; J: TRBJ2-7; size: once; DNA: TGTGCCAGCAGTTCCTCAGGGGCAGGTACCTACGAGCAGTACTTC; CDR3: CASSSSGAGTYEQYF
V: TRBV19; D: NA; J: TRBJ1-4; size: NA; DNA: TGTGCCAGTACTAAAGGGGGATCAACTAATGAAAAACTGTTTTTT; CDR3: CASTKGGSTNEKLFF
V: TRBV28; D: NA; J: TRBJ1-3; size: once; DNA: TGTGCCAGCAGTTTTCTCTCCTGGGAGGGGAAAACTGGAAACACCATATATTTT; CDR3: CASSFLSWEGKTGNTIYF
V: TRBV5-1; D: TRBD2; J: TRBJ2-2; size: NA; DNA: TGCGCCAGCAGCTGGGTGGTTGCTAGCGGGGTGAACACCGGGGAGCTGTTTTTT; CDR3: CASSWVVASGVNTGELFF
V: TRBV21-1; D: NA; J: TRBJ2-1; size: NA; DNA: TGTGCCGGAAAGGGACAGGGGCTCGTCTCCTACAATGAGCAGTTCTTC; CDR3: CAGKGQGLVSYNEQFF
V: TRBV5-4; D: TRBD2; J: TRBJ2-7; size: NA; DNA: TGTGCCAGCAGCCCGGCCGTACTAGCGGGAGCACGGGAGCAGTACTTC; CDR3: CASSPAVLAGAREQYF
V: TRBV9; D: NA; J: TRBJ2-1; size: NA; DNA: TGTGCCAGCAGCGTAGCGGGAGAAACCTACAATGAGCAGTTCTTC; CDR3: CASSVAGETYNEQFF
V: TRBV10-1; D: NA; J: TRBJ2-3; size: few; DNA: TGCGCCAGCAGTGACGAGGGAGGCGGCACAGATACGCAGTATTTT; CDR3: CASSDEGGGTDTQYF
V: TRBV5-8; D: TRBD1; J: TRBJ2-5; size: NA; DNA: TGTGCCAGCAGCTCTCGACAGGGTACATACCACCAAGAGACCCAGTACTTC; CDR3: CASSSRQGTYHQETQYF
V: TRBV19; D: NA; J: TRBJ2-5; size: NA; DNA: TGTGCCAGTAGTTTTACAGGAGTTAAAGGGGAGACCCAGTACTTC; CDR3: CASSFTGVKGETQYF
V: TRBV6-1; D: NA; J: TRBJ1-4; size: NA; DNA: TGTGCCAGCAGTGATAACAGGGCGCCTAATGAAAAACTGTTTTTT; CDR3: CASSDNRAPNEKLFF
V: TRBV19; D: NA; J: TRBJ2-6; size: NA; DNA: TGTGCCAGTAGGGACAGAAGCTCTGGGGCCAACGTCCTGACTTTC; CDR3: CASRDRSSGANVLTF
V: TRBV10-3; D: TRBD2; J: TRBJ2-1; size: NA; DNA: TGTGCCATCGCCGCTAGCGGGAGGAATGAGCAGTTCTTC; CDR3: CAIAASGRNEQFF
V: TRBV9; D: TRBD1; J: TRBJ2-1; size: NA; DNA: TGTGCCAGCAGCGTAAGCGACAGGGGGTCTGGTGAGCAGTTCTTC; CDR3: CASSVSDRGSGEQFF
V: TRBV15; D: NA; J: TRBJ2-7; size: NA; DNA: TGTGCCACCAGCAGAAGTTTCGTGGCAGGGACCTACGAGCAGTACTTC; CDR3: CATSRSFVAGTYEQYF
V: TRBV19; D: NA; J: TRBJ2-3; size: NA; DNA: TGTGCCAGTAGTATATGGGGGGACACAGATACGCAGTATTTT; CDR3: CASSIWGDTDTQYF
V: TRBV5-1; D: NA; J: TRBJ2-3; size: NA; DNA: TGCGCCAGCAGCTTAGCGGGCTTCTACACAGATACGCAGTATTTT; CDR3: CASSLAGFYTDTQYF
V: TRBV7-2; D: NA; J: TRBJ2-3; size: NA; DNA: TGTGCCAGCAGCTCCACGCTATCAGATACGCAGTATTTT; CDR3: CASSSTLSDTQYF
V: TRBV27; D: NA; J: TRBJ1-2; size: NA; DNA: TGTGCCAGCGTTAGCACCAGGGAAGCTAACTATGGCTACACCTTC; CDR3: CASVSTREANYGYTF
V: TRBV28; D: TRBD1; J: TRBJ1-5; size: NA; DNA: TGTGCCAGCAGTTTGGGACAGAGAGTCAATCAGCCCCAGCATTTT; CDR3: CASSLGQRVNQPQHF
V: TRBV5-1; D: NA; J: TRBJ2-1; size: few; DNA: TGCGCCAGCAGCTTGTTCCAGGGGTCCAGGGATGAGCAGTTCTTC; CDR3: CASSLFQGSRDEQFF
V: TRBV19; D: NA; J: TRBJ1-5; size: NA; DNA: TGTGCCAGTAGTATGGGCGAGATGGGCAATCAGCCCCAGCATTTT; CDR3: CASSMGEMGNQPQHF
V: TRBV13; D: TRBD1; J: TRBJ1-2; size: NA; DNA: TGTGCCAGCAGGCGTAAGGGACAGGGGGTCTACTATGGCTACACCTTC; CDR3: CASRRKGQGVYYGYTF
V: TRBV4-1; D: NA; J: TRBJ2-5; size: NA; DNA: TGCGCCAGCAGCCAGGGGCAGTTCCAAGAGACCCAGTACTTC; CDR3: CASSQGQFQETQYF